This TCR beta chain was sequenced during a study of control samples from healthy donors and cancer patients. The assay was immunoSEQ multiplex PCR, and TCRdb's table has in-frame clones only and misses some. The sample lists roughly 160,000 clones; roughly 94% were seen once. The CDR3 totals 13 residues. Trimming pared 0 bases from V and 12 bases from J, leaving 15 bases between. Germline CDR1 reads LGHDT; CDR2 reads YNNKEL (reference sequence). The chain couples TRBV3-1 (or the pseudogene TRBV3-2) to TRBJ2-7; D is unresolved. Sequenced sample: PBMCs. The receptor's source is a man aged 60-69 years with colorectal cancer. The CDR3 reads CASSQDPGPRRYF. The CDR3 coding sequence is TGTGCCAGCAGCCAAGATCCCGGGCCGCGGCGGTACTTC.